This TCR beta chain was documented in a study of blood T cell repertoires in COVID-19. Under the authors' procedure: The authors estimated nucleated cell counts from reference gene primer amplification. The assay was immunoSEQ multiplex PCR, and TCRdb's table has in-frame clones only and misses some. V, J and clone size are those of that table, while D and trimming were read from the DNA. Seen here are approximately 340,000 clones, more than 85% observed once, and the top ten hold more than 0.85%. Participant reports of clinical history set cohort assignment. During the 2 weeks before they entered the study, exposed participants had met someone with a PCR-confirmed or clinician-diagnosed COVID-19 case. This sequence originates from a woman aged 40 to 55 who had been exposed to COVID-19. Material for sequencing was PBMCs or T cells enriched from blood (not recorded which).

For the CDR3, the DNA is TGCAGCGTTGAAAGGGAACAGGGGTGGCGAGGCTACACCTTC. Translation: CSVEREQGWRGYTF. This chain links TRBV29-1 with TRBJ1-2; TRBD1 aligns across 7 bases. The germline gives CDR1 SQVTM, CDR2 ANQGSEA. V trimming: 2 bases; J trimming: 8 bases; junction bases outside the gene matches: 11. The CDR3 spans 14 residues.